One sample yielded the 17 T cell receptor beta chains listed below, sequenced in a study of vaccination effects on CD4 cells after COVID-19. The assay was immunoSEQ multiplex PCR, and TCRdb's table has in-frame clones only and misses some. This sample has more than 35,000 clones, with roughly 65% found just once. Antigen-specific CD4+ T cell clonotypes were called by their expansion after viral peptide-pool culture in ViraFEST. Subsequent to less than twelve days of culture, CD4+ T cells were isolated. This individual tested PCR-positive for SARS-CoV-2 infection between March and December 2020. Their antigens remain unidentified. The sample in question was CD4+ T cells from PBMCs cultured with a peptide pool, obtained before COVID-19 vaccination. The receptors shown here come from a human donor who had a prior SARS-CoV-2 infection.

This CDR3 is CASRPGPNNEKLFF. The CDR3 coding sequence is TGTGCCAGCAGACCGGGACCGAATAATGAAAAACTGTTTTTT. This chain uses TRBV2 with TRBJ1-4, with D maybe TRBD1 (5 bases). Germline lookup yields CDR1 SNHLY and CDR2 FYNNEI. The CDR3 runs 14 residues. V was cut by 6 bases and J by 4 bases, with 12 bases left in between.

V usage is TRBV7-2 and J usage is TRBJ2-1, with 9 positions matching TRBD2. Germline lookup yields CDR1 SGHTA and CDR2 FQGNSA. The V gene end was trimmed by 3 bases and the J gene end by 8 bases; junction bases not matched to a gene: 8. CDR3 length: 15 amino acids. The chain's CDR3 is CASSFTSGRGDEQFF. CDR3 DNA: TGTGCCAGCAGCTTCACTAGCGGGCGCGGGGATGAGCAGTTCTTC.

The rearrangement joins TRBV7-2 to TRBJ2-5; possible D gene TRBD1, 6 bases. The CDR3 is made up of 12 amino acids. V lost 2 bases and J lost 11, with 12 bases in between. Germline loops: CDR1 SGHTA, CDR2 FQGNSA. For the CDR3, the DNA is TGTGCCAGCAGCTTATCGGGACACGCTCAGTACTTC. It translates to CASSLSGHAQYF.

The V and J genes are TRBV6-5 and TRBJ1-1; no clear D. Deletions cut 5 bases from V and 3 bases from J, with 7 bases between. Germline values: CDR1 MNHEY, CDR2 SVGAGI. CDR3 length: 12 amino acids. The CDR3 loop reads CASSLEDTEAFF. The DNA for the CDR3 is TGTGCCAGCAGTCTGGAGGACACTGAAGCTTTCTTT.

The chain links TRBV12-3 or TRBV12-4 to TRBJ2-7; 8 bases map to TRBD2. The CDR3 length is 13 residues. Trimming at V came to 5 bases and at J to 8 bases, leaving 8 bases not matched to a gene. The CDR3, as DNA: TGTGCCAGCAGTCCAGGACTAGCAGTAAAGCAGTACTTC. The encoded protein is CASSPGLAVKQYF.

CDR3 amino acids: CASSPGQGTEQYF. The CDR3 coding sequence is TGTGCCAGCAGCCCCGGACAGGGTACCGAGCAGTACTTC. The V call is TRBV11-2, the J call TRBJ2-7, with 8 bases matching TRBD1. V shed 5 bases, J shed 6 bases, and the junction held 6 bases outside the gene matches. This CDR3 region has 13 residues. Germline V gives CDR1 SGHAT, CDR2 FQNNGV.

The chain combines TRBV4-2 with TRBJ2-4; possibly TRBD2 for D (6 bases). Trimming removed 4 bases from V and 8 bases from J, with 12 bases in between. The CDR3 sequence is 13 residues long. CDR1 and CDR2 from the germline V gene are LGHNA and YNFKEQ. The chain's CDR3 is CASSPSASDIQYF. CDR3 bases: TGTGCCAGCAGCCCCTCGGCTAGCGACATTCAGTACTTC.

This clone was seen only a few times. The chain recombines TRBV9 with TRBJ2-2; 11 bases map to TRBD2. The germline V gene encodes CDR1 SGDLS and CDR2 YYNGEE. The CDR3 is 18 residues long. J gave up 7 bases and V 4 bases, and 15 bases lay outside the gene matches. This chain's CDR3 is CASSPRASGGPPLGELFF. The CDR3 region has the DNA TGTGCCAGCAGCCCCCGGGCTAGCGGGGGGCCTCCGCTCGGGGAGCTGTTTTTT.

CDR3 DNA: TGTGCCAGCAGCCAACTTTCCTACGAGCAGTACTTC. Protein sequence: CASSQLSYEQYF. This chain uses TRBV3-1 (or the pseudogene TRBV3-2) with TRBJ2-7; D gene uncertain. Germline V gene data show CDR1 as LGHDT and CDR2 as YNNKEL (reference sequence). This CDR3 comprises 12 residues. V lost 2 bases and J lost 1, with 3 bases in between.

V and J are TRBV29-1 and TRBJ1-2; TRBD1 is a possible D gene (6 bases). Germline values: CDR1 SQVTM, CDR2 ANQGSEA. This CDR3 region has 15 residues. Trimming cost V 2 bases and J 6 bases, with 19 bases left between them. CDR3 protein: CSVETGDTGGDGYTF. The CDR3 region has the DNA TGCAGCGTTGAAACCGGGGACACGGGAGGGGATGGCTACACCTTC.

This chain uses TRBV12-3 or TRBV12-4 with TRBJ1-1, with D hard to call. This CDR3 comprises 12 residues. Trimming removed 7 bases at V and 3 bases at J, with 9 bases between. The CDR3 reads CASTDEYTEAFF. The CDR3 nucleotides are TGTGCCAGCACTGATGAATACACTGAAGCTTTCTTT.

The table lists this clone with a few counts. This rearrangement joins TRBV11-2 to TRBJ2-7, with TRBD1 matching 10 bases. The V and J ends lost 2 bases and 4 bases, in that order; junction bases with no gene match: 8. In germline, CDR1 is SGHAT, CDR2 FQNNGV. The CDR3 sequence is 16 residues long. The CDR3 nucleotides read TGTGCCAGCAGCTTAAAAGGCGGGACAGGGGTATACGAGCAGTACTTC. Protein sequence: CASSLKGGTGVYEQYF.

The chain combines TRBV5-1 with TRBJ2-1; 8 nucleotides agree with TRBD2. Per germline, CDR1 SGHRS and CDR2 YFSETQ. The J segment lost 9 bases and the V segment lost 1 base, leaving 9 bases of the junction unmatched. The CDR3 extends over 15 amino acids. CDR3 in amino acids: CASSLLGREVGEQFF. As DNA, the CDR3 is TGCGCCAGCAGCTTGCTCGGGCGGGAGGTGGGTGAGCAGTTCTTC.

The V gene is TRBV6-5, the J gene TRBJ2-2; the D is unclear. The germline V and J ends were trimmed by 2 bases and 6 bases, with 4 bases remaining between them. The germline V gene has CDR1 MNHEY and CDR2 SVGAGI. This CDR3 is 12 amino acids long. CDR3 in DNA: TGTGCCAGCAGTTACGCAGCCGGGGAGCTGTTTTTT. It codes for CASSYAAGELFF.

This clone was detected only a few times. V gene TRBV11-2 combines with J gene TRBJ1-6; no definite D call. V was trimmed by 4 bases and J by 8 bases, leaving 9 bases between them. Germline V gene lookup returns CDR1 SGHAT and CDR2 FQNNGV. The CDR3 has 13 residues. Written as DNA, the CDR3 is TGTGCCAGCAGCTCGGTTTTATATTCACCCCTCCACTTT. Amino acid sequence: CASSSVLYSPLHF.

The chain recombines TRBV6-1 with TRBJ1-2; D remains unclear. V was trimmed by 1 base and J by 0 bases, leaving 9 bases between them. CDR3 length: 15 residues. The germline CDR1 and CDR2 sequences are MNHNS and SASEGT. The CDR3 loop is CASSEGAYSNYGYTF. In DNA form, the CDR3 reads TGTGCCAGCAGTGAAGGAGCGTACTCTAACTATGGCTACACCTTC.

The chain employs TRBV5-4 and TRBJ1-1; D perhaps matches TRBD1 (5 bases). V shed 0 bases and J shed 8 bases, with 8 bases lying between them. The CDR3 length is 12 residues. Germline-derived CDR1 and CDR2 are SGHNT and YYREEE (reference sequence). The CDR3 sequence is CASSLVGTEAFF. The CDR3, as DNA: TGTGCCAGCAGCTTGGTGGGGACGGAAGCTTTCTTT. The whole variable domain, remainder taken from reference TRBV5-4 and TRBJ1-1, is ETGVTQSPTHLIKTRGQQVTLRCSSQSGHNTVSWYQQALGQGPQFIFQYYREEENGRGNFPPRFSGLQFPNYSSELNVNALELDDSALYLCASSLVGTEAFFGQGTRLTVV.